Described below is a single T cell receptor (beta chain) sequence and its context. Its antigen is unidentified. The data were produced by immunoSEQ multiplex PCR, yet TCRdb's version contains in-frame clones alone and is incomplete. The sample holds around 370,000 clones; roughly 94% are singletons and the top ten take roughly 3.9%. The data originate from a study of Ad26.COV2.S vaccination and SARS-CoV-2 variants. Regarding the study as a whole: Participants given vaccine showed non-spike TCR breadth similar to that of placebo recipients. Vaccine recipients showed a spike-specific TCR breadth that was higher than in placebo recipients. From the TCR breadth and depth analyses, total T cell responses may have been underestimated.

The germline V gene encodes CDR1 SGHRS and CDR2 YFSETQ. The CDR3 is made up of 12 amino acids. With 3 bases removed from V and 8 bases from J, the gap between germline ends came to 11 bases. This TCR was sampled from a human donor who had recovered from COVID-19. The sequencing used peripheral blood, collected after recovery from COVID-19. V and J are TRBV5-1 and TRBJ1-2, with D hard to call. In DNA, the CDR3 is TGCGCCAGCAGCTCATCCCAAGGGGGCTACACCTTC. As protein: CASSSSQGGYTF.